This T cell receptor beta chain emerged from a study of coeliac disease. In the study overall: Coeliac patients had active, refractory type I, or gluten-free-diet-controlled disease. The study, taken as a whole, reports: Most TRB amino acid sequences occurred in only one sample.

Only in-frame clones appear in the TCRdb table, and some are missing; sequencing was by immunoSEQ multiplex PCR. The data contain 4,000 to 6,000 clones, less than 80% of them singletons. In the case of this clone: Its antigen is not identified.

The clonotype was recovered from a middle-aged woman. Sequencing input: lymphocytes from the gut lamina propria.

Written as DNA, the CDR3 is TGTGCCAGCAGTACGAGTTTTGGTGAAAAACTGTTTTTT. Its protein product is CASSTSFGEKLFF. The chain combines TRBV7-2 with TRBJ1-4; the D is unclear. Trimming took 6 bases from V and 7 from J, leaving 12 bases between them. The CDR3 consists of 13 residues. Germline CDR1 is SGHTA and CDR2 is FQGNSA.